One and the same sample provided the 12 T cell receptor beta chains below, sequenced in a study of blood T cell repertoires in COVID-19. Produced via immunoSEQ multiplex PCR; TCRdb's table is partial and in-frame only. The sample has 50,000 to 75,000 clones; about 70% are singletons. Sequenced input: peripheral blood. Receptors were obtained from a woman aged 45-59 years with active or convalescent COVID-19.

V is TRBV6-2 or TRBV6-3 and J is TRBJ2-1; 13 positions agree with TRBD2. V was clipped by 5 bases and J by 8 bases; unmatched bases: 6. The CDR3 runs 15 residues. Germline V gene lookup returns CDR1 MNHEY and CDR2 SVGEGT. This chain's CDR3 is CASSKRLAGGDEQFF. CDR3 coding DNA: TGTGCCAGCAGTAAGAGACTAGCGGGAGGAGATGAGCAGTTCTTC.

The chain couples TRBV7-2 to TRBJ2-7, with TRBD2 identical over 9 bases. J gave up 5 bases and V 2 bases, and 7 bases lay outside the gene matches. The V gene's germline CDR1 is SGHTA and CDR2 FQGNSA. The CDR3 loop spans 15 amino acids. CDR3 sequence reads: CASSLSASGTHEQYF. The CDR3 nucleotides are TGTGCCAGCAGCTTATCGGCTAGCGGGACCCACGAGCAGTACTTC. The full variable domain, completed using reference TRBV7-2 and TRBJ2-7, is GAGVSQSPSNKVTEKGKDVELRCDPISGHTALYWYRQSLGQGLEFLIYFQGNSAPDKSGLPSDRFSAERTGGSVSTLTIQRTQQEDSAVYLCASSLSASGTHEQYFGPGTRLTVT.

J is TRBJ1-5 and V is TRBV15; 8 nucleotides line up with TRBD1. The CDR3 runs to 20 residues. V dropped 4 bases and J dropped 2; count of bases not matched to a gene: 19. The germline V gene encodes CDR1 LNHNV and CDR2 YYDKDF (reference sequence). The CDR3 sequence is CATSKFIGPRQGQGNQPQHF. CDR3 in DNA: TGTGCCACCAGCAAATTTATCGGACCTAGACAGGGGCAGGGCAATCAGCCCCAGCATTTT.

The rearrangement joins TRBV2 to TRBJ2-7, with D maybe TRBD2 (6 bases). Germline CDR1 and CDR2: SNHLY and FYNNEI. The V gene lost 4 bases and the J gene lost 3 bases, with 13 bases spanning the gap. The length of the CDR3 is 14 residues. The chain's CDR3 is CASSVGGPFYEQYF. The CDR3 bases are TGTGCCAGCAGTGTGGGGGGACCTTTCTACGAGCAGTACTTC.

The chain has TRBV10-3 and TRBJ1-2; the D is unclear. V was cut by 8 bases and J by 5 bases, with 12 bases left in between. Looked up from germline, CDR1 is ENHRY and CDR2 is SYGVKD. The CDR3 is 12 residues long. The CDR3, as DNA: TGTGCCATCGGTGGCGGAAGATATGGCTACACCTTC. The encoded protein is CAIGGGRYGYTF.

A single count supports this clone. The CDR3 sequence: CASSQGDMMISYEQYF. In DNA, the CDR3 is TGCGCCAGCAGCCAAGGGGACATGATGATCTCCTACGAGCAGTACTTC. This chain links TRBV4-1 with TRBJ2-7; a possible D gene is TRBD1 (6 bases). Germline CDR1 reads MGHRA; CDR2 reads YSYEKL. This CDR3 comprises 16 residues. The V end was cut by 1 base, the J end by 0 bases, with 13 bases between.

V and J are TRBV28 and TRBJ2-1; 8 positions agree with TRBD2. The CDR3 is made up of 14 amino acids. V lost 5 bases to trimming and J lost 9 bases; unmatched junction nucleotides: 9. Germline V gene data show CDR1 as MDHEN and CDR2 as SYDVKM. CDR3 DNA: TGTGCCAGCAGTGGCGGGAGGAAACTGGGTGAGCAGTTCTTC. Its protein is CASSGGRKLGEQFF. Drawing the rest from reference TRBV28 and TRBJ2-1, the complete variable domain is DVKVTQSSRYLVKRTGEKVFLECVQDMDHENMFWYRQDPGLGLRLIYFSYDVKMKEKGDIPEGYSVSREKKERFSLILESASTNQTSMYLCASSGGRKLGEQFFGPGTRLTVL.

This clone has just one count. The chain combines TRBV7-8 with TRBJ1-4; TRBD1 aligns across 10 bases. Looked up from germline, CDR1 is SGHVS and CDR2 is FQNEAQ. V trimming: 5 bases; J trimming: 8 bases; junction bases outside the gene matches: 5. This CDR3 region has 14 residues. CDR3 sequence (DNA): TGTGCCAGCAGCCAGGGACAGGGGTACGAAAAACTGTTTTTT. Its translation: CASSQGQGYEKLFF. Full variable domain (outside the CDR3, taken from reference TRBV7-8 and TRBJ1-4): GAGVSQSPRYKVAKRGQDVALRCDPISGHVSLFWYQQALGQGPEFLTYFQNEAQLDKSGLPSDRFFAERPEGSVSTLKIQRTQQEDSAVYLCASSQGQGYEKLFFGSGTQLSVL.

The V and J genes are TRBV4-1 and TRBJ2-6, with TRBD2 identical over 10 bases. Germline assignment: CDR1 MGHRA and CDR2 YSYEKL. Trimming cost V 4 bases and J 11 bases; bases outside gene matches: 11. CDR3 length: 16 amino acids. In DNA, the CDR3 is TGCGCCAGCAGCCTTCCCGCCAGCGGGAGGGCTGACGTCCTGACTTTC. The encoded protein is CASSLPASGRADVLTF.

This clone was counted a single time. This rearrangement joins TRBV19 to TRBJ1-1; the match to TRBD1 covers 8 bases. The V gene's germline CDR1 is LNHDA and CDR2 SQIVND (reference sequence). J lost 11 bases, V lost 3 bases, and 5 bases had no gene match. This CDR3 has 12 amino acids. CDR3 nucleotides: TGTGCCAGTAGTATCCAGGGGGCGATTGCTTTCTTT. Translated: CASSIQGAIAFF.

This chain uses TRBV5-4 with TRBJ2-2; 14 nucleotides agree with TRBD2. Germline V gene data show CDR1 as SGHNT and CDR2 as YYREEE (reference sequence). Trimming cost V 4 bases and J 7 bases; bases outside gene matches: 6. The CDR3 totals 16 residues. CDR3 loop: CASSGTSGRSGGELFF. CDR3 nucleotides: TGTGCCAGCAGCGGGACTAGCGGGAGATCTGGCGGGGAGCTGTTTTTT.

This clone appeared a few times. This rearrangement joins TRBV7-9 to TRBJ2-7, with a weak D call TRBD2 (6 bases). Germline V gene sequence: CDR1 SEHNR, CDR2 FQNEAQ (reference sequence). The CDR3 length is 15 residues. Trimming took 5 bases from V and 4 from J, leaving 18 bases between them. The CDR3 region is CASSPGSGLLYEQYF. CDR3 DNA: TGTGCCAGCAGCCCCGGTTCGGGACTCCTATACGAGCAGTACTTC. The entire variable domain, with the rest obtained from reference TRBV7-9 and TRBJ2-7, is as follows: DTGVSQNPRHKITKRGQNVTFRCDPISEHNRLYWYRQTLGQGPEFLTYFQNEAQLEKSRLLSDRFSAERPKGSFSTLEIQRTEQGDSAMYLCASSPGSGLLYEQYFGPGTRLTVT.